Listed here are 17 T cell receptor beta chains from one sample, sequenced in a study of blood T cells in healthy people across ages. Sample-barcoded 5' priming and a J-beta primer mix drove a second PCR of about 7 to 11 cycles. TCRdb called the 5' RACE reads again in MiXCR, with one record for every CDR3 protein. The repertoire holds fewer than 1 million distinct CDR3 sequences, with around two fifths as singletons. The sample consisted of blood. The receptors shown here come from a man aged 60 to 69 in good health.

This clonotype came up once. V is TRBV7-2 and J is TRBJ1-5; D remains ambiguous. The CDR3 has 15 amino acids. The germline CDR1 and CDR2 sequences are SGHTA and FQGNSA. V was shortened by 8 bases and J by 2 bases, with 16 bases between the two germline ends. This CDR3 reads CASGPLRRGNQPQHF. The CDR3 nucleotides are TGTGCCAGCGGCCCCCTTAGGAGGGGCAATCAGCCCCAGCATTTT.

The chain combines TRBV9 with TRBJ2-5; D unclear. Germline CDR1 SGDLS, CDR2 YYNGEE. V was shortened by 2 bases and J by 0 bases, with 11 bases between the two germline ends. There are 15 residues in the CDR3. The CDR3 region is CASSVSDWYQETQYF. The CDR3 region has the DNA TGTGCCAGCAGCGTCTCAGACTGGTACCAAGAGACCCAGTACTTC.

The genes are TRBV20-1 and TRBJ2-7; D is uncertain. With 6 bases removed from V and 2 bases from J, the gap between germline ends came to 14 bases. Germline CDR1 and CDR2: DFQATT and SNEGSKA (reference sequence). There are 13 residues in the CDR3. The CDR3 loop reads CSALKSEPYEQYF. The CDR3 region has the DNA TGCAGTGCCCTAAAGAGCGAACCCTACGAGCAGTACTTC.

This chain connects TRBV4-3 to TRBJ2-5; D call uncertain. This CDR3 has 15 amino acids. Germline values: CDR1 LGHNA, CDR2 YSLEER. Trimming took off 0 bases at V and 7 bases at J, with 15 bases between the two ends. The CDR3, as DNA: TGCGCCAGCAGCCAAGATAGGTCTGCGTCGGCGACCCAGTACTTC. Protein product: CASSQDRSASATQYF.

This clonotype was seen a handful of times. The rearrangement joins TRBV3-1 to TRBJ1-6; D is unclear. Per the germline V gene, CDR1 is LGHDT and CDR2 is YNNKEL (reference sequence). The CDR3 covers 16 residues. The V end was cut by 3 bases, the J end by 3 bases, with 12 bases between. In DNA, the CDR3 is TGTGCCAGCAGCCAGGATATCGGCCTCTATAATTCACCCCTCCACTTT. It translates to CASSQDIGLYNSPLHF.

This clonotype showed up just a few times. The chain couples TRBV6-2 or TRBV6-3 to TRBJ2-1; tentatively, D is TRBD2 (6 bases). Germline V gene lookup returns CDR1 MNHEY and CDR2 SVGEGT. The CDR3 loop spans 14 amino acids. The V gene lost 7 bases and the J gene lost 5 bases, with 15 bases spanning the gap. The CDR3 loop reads CASISRGGDNEQFF. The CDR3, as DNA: TGTGCCAGCATTTCAAGAGGCGGGGACAATGAGCAGTTCTTC.

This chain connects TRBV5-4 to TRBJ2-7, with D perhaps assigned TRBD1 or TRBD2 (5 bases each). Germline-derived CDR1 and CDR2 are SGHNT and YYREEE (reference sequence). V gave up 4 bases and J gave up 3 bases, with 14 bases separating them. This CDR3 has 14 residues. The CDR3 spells CASSTPGPNYEQYF. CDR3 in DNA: TGTGCCAGCAGCACTCCGGGACCCAACTACGAGCAGTACTTC.

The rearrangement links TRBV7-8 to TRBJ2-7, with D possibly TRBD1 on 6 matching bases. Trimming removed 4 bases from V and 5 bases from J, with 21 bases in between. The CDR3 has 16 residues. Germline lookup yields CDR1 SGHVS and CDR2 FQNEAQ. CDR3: CASSSRTGFVAHEQYF. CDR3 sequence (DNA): TGTGCCAGCAGCTCAAGAACAGGGTTTGTCGCCCACGAGCAGTACTTC. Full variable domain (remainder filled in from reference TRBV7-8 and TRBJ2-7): GAGVSQSPRYKVAKRGQDVALRCDPISGHVSLFWYQQALGQGPEFLTYFQNEAQLDKSGLPSDRFFAERPEGSVSTLKIQRTQQEDSAVYLCASSSRTGFVAHEQYFGPGTRLTVT.

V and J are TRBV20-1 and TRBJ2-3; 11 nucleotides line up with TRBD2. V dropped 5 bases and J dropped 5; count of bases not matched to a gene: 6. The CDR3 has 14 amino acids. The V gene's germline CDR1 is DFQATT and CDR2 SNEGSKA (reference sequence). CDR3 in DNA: TGCAGTGCTTGGGGACTAGCGGAGAGAGATACGCAGTATTTT. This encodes CSAWGLAERDTQYF.

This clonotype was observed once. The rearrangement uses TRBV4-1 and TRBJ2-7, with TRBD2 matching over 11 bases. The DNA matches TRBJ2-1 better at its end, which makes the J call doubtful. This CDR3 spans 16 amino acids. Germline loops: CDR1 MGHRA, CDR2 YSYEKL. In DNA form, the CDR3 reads TGCGCCAGCAGCCAAGTAGGTAGCGGGGGGGCCAGTGAGCAGTTCTTC. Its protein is CASSQVGSGGASEQFF.

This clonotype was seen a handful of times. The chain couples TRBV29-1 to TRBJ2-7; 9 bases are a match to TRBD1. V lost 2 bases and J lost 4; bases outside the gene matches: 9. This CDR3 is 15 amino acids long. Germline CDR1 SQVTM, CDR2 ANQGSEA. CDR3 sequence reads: CSVELDRGPSYEQYF. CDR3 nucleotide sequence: TGCAGCGTTGAATTGGACAGGGGACCTTCGTACGAGCAGTACTTC.

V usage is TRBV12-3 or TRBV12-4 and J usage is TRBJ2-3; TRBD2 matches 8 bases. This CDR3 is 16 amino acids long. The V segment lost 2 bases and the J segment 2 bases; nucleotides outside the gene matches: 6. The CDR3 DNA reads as TGTGCCAGCAGTTTACATAGCGGGGTTTCCACAGATACGCAGTATTTT. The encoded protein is CASSLHSGVSTDTQYF.

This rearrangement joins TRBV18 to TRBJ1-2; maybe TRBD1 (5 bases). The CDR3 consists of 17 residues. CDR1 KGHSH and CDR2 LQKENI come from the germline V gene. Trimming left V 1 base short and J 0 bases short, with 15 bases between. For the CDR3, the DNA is TGTGCCAGCTCACCACGGTCGTTGGACAAAACTAACTATGGCTACACCTTC. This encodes CASSPRSLDKTNYGYTF. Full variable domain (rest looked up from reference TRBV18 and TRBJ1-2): NAGVMQNPRHLVRRRGQEARLRCSPMKGHSHVYWYRQLPEEGLKFMVYLQKENIIDESGMPKERFSAEFPKEGPSILRIQQVVRGDSAAYFCASSPRSLDKTNYGYTFGSGTRLTVV.

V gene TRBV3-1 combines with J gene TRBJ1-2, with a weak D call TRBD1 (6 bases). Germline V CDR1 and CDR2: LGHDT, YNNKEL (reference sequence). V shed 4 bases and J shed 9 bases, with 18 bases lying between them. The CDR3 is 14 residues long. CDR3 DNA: TGTGCCAGCAGCCCAACCACAGGGTCCGCTCGCTACACCTTC. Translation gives CASSPTTGSARYTF. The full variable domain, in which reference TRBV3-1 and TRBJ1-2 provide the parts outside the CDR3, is DTAVSQTPKYLVTQMGNDKSIKCEQNLGHDTMYWYKQDSKKFLKIMFSYNNKELIINETVPNRFSPKSPDKAHLNLHINSLELGDSAVYFCASSPTTGSARYTFGSGTRLTVV.

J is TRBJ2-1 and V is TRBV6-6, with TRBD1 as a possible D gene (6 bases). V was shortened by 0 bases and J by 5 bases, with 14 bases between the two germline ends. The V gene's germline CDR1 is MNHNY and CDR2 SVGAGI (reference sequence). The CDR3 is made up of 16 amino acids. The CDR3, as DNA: TGTGCCAGCAGTTACTCGTCCGGACAGCTCAACAATGAGCAGTTCTTC. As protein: CASSYSSGQLNNEQFF.

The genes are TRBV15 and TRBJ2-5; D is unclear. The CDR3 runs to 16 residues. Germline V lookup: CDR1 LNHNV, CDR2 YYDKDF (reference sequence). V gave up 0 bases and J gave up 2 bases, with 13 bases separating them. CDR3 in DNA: TGTGCCACCAGCAGAGATCTGGGTAGCCAGCAAGAGACCCAGTACTTC. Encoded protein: CATSRDLGSQQETQYF.

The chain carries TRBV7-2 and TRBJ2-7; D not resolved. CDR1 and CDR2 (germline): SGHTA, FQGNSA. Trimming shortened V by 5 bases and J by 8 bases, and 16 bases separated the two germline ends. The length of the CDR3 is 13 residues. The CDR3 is CASSAHTDLKQYF. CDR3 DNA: TGTGCCAGCAGCGCCCACACCGACTTGAAGCAGTACTTC. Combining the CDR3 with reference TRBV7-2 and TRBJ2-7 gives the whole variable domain GAGVSQSPSNKVTEKGKDVELRCDPISGHTALYWYRQSLGQGLEFLIYFQGNSAPDKSGLPSDRFSAERTGGSVSTLTIQRTQQEDSAVYLCASSAHTDLKQYFGPGTRLTVT.